This passage covers 18 T cell receptor beta chains from one sample sequenced in a study of shared clonotypes between healthy human individuals. Assay used: immunoSEQ multiplex PCR; TCRdb lists only in-frame clones, some missing. Among some 2.1 million clones listed, about 95% were seen once. Naive CD8 cells, CD45RO-negative and positively selected for CCR7, excluded terminally differentiated effector memory CD45RA+ cells. Sequences were obtained from naive CD8+ T cells sorted from blood. These TCRs come from a man younger than 35 in good health.

V gene TRBV6-1 combines with J gene TRBJ2-1; tentatively, D is TRBD1 or TRBD2 (5 bases each). CDR1 is MNHNS and CDR2 is SASEGT in the germline V gene. Trimming cost V 1 base and J 8 bases, with 15 bases left between them. This CDR3 comprises 15 residues. The CDR3 is CASSEGLLMGDEQFF. In DNA, the CDR3 is TGTGCCAGCAGTGAAGGACTATTAATGGGGGATGAGCAGTTCTTC.

This chain uses TRBV9 with TRBJ1-4; a possible D gene is TRBD1 (5 bases). The CDR3 runs to 15 residues. Germline V gives CDR1 SGDLS, CDR2 YYNGEE. Trimming took 3 bases from V and 8 from J, leaving 17 bases between them. CDR3: CASSEGSGMGEKLFF. CDR3 bases: TGTGCCAGCAGCGAGGGCTCAGGGATGGGAGAAAAACTGTTTTTT. The entire variable domain, with the rest obtained from reference TRBV9 and TRBJ1-4, is as follows: DSGVTQTPKHLITATGQRVTLRCSPRSGDLSVYWYQQSLDQGLQFLIQYYNGEERAKGNILERFSAQQFPDLHSELNLSSLELGDSALYFCASSEGSGMGEKLFFGSGTQLSVL.

The chain couples TRBV6-1 to TRBJ2-7, with D perhaps matching TRBD2 (5 bases). Trimming took 1 base from V and 2 from J, leaving 12 bases between them. Germline CDR1 and CDR2: MNHNS and SASEGT. This CDR3 has 15 residues. CDR3 coding DNA: TGTGCCAGCAGTGAAGTGGTCGGGGAACCCTACGAGCAGTACTTC. This translates into CASSEVVGEPYEQYF.

The rearrangement uses TRBV9 and TRBJ1-4, with TRBD1 as a possible D gene (5 bases). This CDR3 has 14 residues. The V gene's germline CDR1 is SGDLS and CDR2 YYNGEE. Trimming shortened V by 4 bases and J by 6 bases, and 13 bases separated the two germline ends. The CDR3 is CASSPGGEYEKLFF. DNA for the CDR3: TGTGCCAGCAGCCCGGGGGGAGAGTATGAAAAACTGTTTTTT.

The chain's CDR3 is CASSPGTAVREQYF. CDR3 DNA sequence: TGTGCCAGCAGCCCCGGGACCGCGGTTCGCGAGCAGTACTTC. V and J are TRBV13 and TRBJ2-7; D assignment may be TRBD1 or TRBD2 (5 bases each). V gave up 5 bases and J gave up 6 bases, with 17 bases separating them. Germline V gene data show CDR1 as PRHDT and CDR2 as FYEKMQ (reference sequence). CDR3 length equals 14 residues. Looking up the rest from reference TRBV13 and TRBJ2-7 gives the full variable domain: AAGVIQSPRHLIKEKRETATLKCYPIPRHDTVYWYQQGPGQDPQFLISFYEKMQSDKGSIPDRFSAQQFSDYHSELNMSSLELGDSALYFCASSPGTAVREQYFGPGTRLTVT.

This chain connects TRBV5-1 to TRBJ2-7, with no clear D. The ends were cut back, 5 bases at V and 2 bases at J, with 5 bases in the middle. Germline V CDR1 and CDR2: SGHRS, YFSETQ. This CDR3 spans 11 amino acids. CDR3 nucleotide sequence: TGCGCCAGCAGAGGGCCCTACGAGCAGTACTTC. It specifies CASRGPYEQYF.

Only a few counts were recorded for this clone. The rearrangement joins TRBV10-3 to TRBJ1-5; a weak D match, TRBD1 (5 bases). Germline values: CDR1 ENHRY, CDR2 SYGVKD. V was cut by 2 bases and J by 7 bases, with 6 bases left in between. There are 12 residues in the CDR3. DNA of the CDR3: TGTGCCATCAGTGAGCCAGGGCAGCCCCAGCATTTT. Translating it yields CAISEPGQPQHF.

The V and J genes are TRBV27 and TRBJ2-1, with 8 bases identical to TRBD2. Germline assignment: CDR1 MNHEY and CDR2 SMNVEV (reference sequence). V lost 2 bases, J lost 2 bases, and 11 bases stayed unmatched. The CDR3 spans 18 residues. The CDR3 spells CASSLEGGSGVTYNEQFF. For the CDR3, the DNA is TGTGCCAGCAGTTTAGAAGGTGGTAGCGGGGTCACCTACAATGAGCAGTTCTTC.

The chain employs TRBV7-9 and TRBJ2-1; a possible D gene is TRBD2 (5 bases). Germline CDR1 is SEHNR and CDR2 is FQNEAQ (reference sequence). The CDR3 consists of 14 residues. Trimming left V 5 bases short and J 7 bases short, with 15 bases between. The chain's CDR3 is CASSNGSSPNEQFF. As DNA, the CDR3 is TGTGCCAGCAGCAATGGGAGTAGCCCGAATGAGCAGTTCTTC.

This chain connects TRBV4-3 to TRBJ1-1; D gene ambiguous. Deletions cut 3 bases from V and 1 base from J, with 6 bases between. The CDR3 consists of 13 residues. From germline, CDR1 is LGHNA and CDR2 YSLEER. The CDR3 loop reads CASSHAENTEAFF. The CDR3 DNA is TGCGCCAGCAGCCATGCAGAGAACACTGAAGCTTTCTTT.

This sequence joins TRBV2 and TRBJ1-4, with D unresolved. The V end lost 3 bases, the J end lost 4 bases, and 6 bases lay between the germline ends. This CDR3 comprises 13 residues. The germline V gene encodes CDR1 SNHLY and CDR2 FYNNEI. CDR3 nucleotide sequence: TGTGCCAGCAGTGAGGTGTATAATGAAAAACTGTTTTTT. It specifies CASSEVYNEKLFF.

V is TRBV21-1 and J is TRBJ1-3. TRBV21-1 is termed a pseudogene. This CDR3 has 16 residues. CDR3 in amino acids: CASSAPGAHSGNTIYF. The CDR3 nucleotides are TGTGCCAGCAGCGCCCCGGGGGCGCACTCTGGAAACACCATATATTTT.

V usage is TRBV9 and J usage is TRBJ2-4; 9 nucleotides agree with TRBD1. Germline values: CDR1 SGDLS, CDR2 YYNGEE. With V trimmed by 3 bases and J by 5 bases, 3 bases remained unmatched. The CDR3 covers 14 residues. The CDR3 DNA sequence: TGTGCCAGCAGCGGAAGACAGGGGGAAAACATTCAGTACTTC. Its translation: CASSGRQGENIQYF.

CDR3 sequence (DNA): TGTGCCACCAGCAGAGACAGGGACTCCTACGAGCAGTACTTC. Translation gives CATSRDRDSYEQYF. This chain uses TRBV15 with TRBJ2-7; weak D call: TRBD1 (5 bases). This CDR3 comprises 14 residues. With 0 bases removed from V and 0 bases from J, the gap between germline ends came to 6 bases. The germline gives CDR1 LNHNV, CDR2 YYDKDF (reference sequence).

The chain uses TRBV5-6 and TRBJ1-2; D is unresolved. Trimming took 1 base from V and 6 from J, leaving 16 bases between them. Looked up from germline, CDR1 is SGHDT and CDR2 is YYEEEE. This CDR3 region has 15 residues. DNA of the CDR3: TGTGCCAGCAGCTTGTGGAGGGATAGGATCAATGGCTACACCTTC. Translating it yields CASSLWRDRINGYTF.

Points on this clone: Other nucleotide sequences in the sample specify the same CDR3. The chain uses TRBV27 and TRBJ1-6; 9 bases agree with TRBD1. Germline V CDR1 and CDR2: MNHEY, SMNVEV (reference sequence). J lost 8 bases, V lost 6 bases, and 2 bases had no gene match. The CDR3 is 13 residues long. CDR3 amino acids: CASRWTGDSPLHF. CDR3 sequence (DNA): TGTGCCAGCAGATGGACAGGGGATTCACCCCTCCACTTT.

The rearrangement links TRBV10-3 to TRBJ2-3; 8 positions match TRBD2. The CDR3 runs to 18 residues. Germline V gives CDR1 ENHRY, CDR2 SYGVKD. J gave up 5 bases and V 0 bases, and 13 bases lay outside the gene matches. As DNA, the CDR3 is TGTGCCATCAGTGAGTCCATTGCGACTAGCGCGGTGGGAGATACGCAGTATTTT. This gives the protein CAISESIATSAVGDTQYF.

The V and J genes are TRBV21-1 and TRBJ1-1; TRBD1 reflects the table's D call only, with no check against the DNA. TRBV21-1 is described as a pseudogene. This CDR3 has 17 residues. CDR3 coding DNA: TGTGCCAGCAGCAAAGGCAGGGGCTCCGCTAAATGCACTGAAGCTTTCTTT. Translating gives CASSKGRGSAKCTEAFF.